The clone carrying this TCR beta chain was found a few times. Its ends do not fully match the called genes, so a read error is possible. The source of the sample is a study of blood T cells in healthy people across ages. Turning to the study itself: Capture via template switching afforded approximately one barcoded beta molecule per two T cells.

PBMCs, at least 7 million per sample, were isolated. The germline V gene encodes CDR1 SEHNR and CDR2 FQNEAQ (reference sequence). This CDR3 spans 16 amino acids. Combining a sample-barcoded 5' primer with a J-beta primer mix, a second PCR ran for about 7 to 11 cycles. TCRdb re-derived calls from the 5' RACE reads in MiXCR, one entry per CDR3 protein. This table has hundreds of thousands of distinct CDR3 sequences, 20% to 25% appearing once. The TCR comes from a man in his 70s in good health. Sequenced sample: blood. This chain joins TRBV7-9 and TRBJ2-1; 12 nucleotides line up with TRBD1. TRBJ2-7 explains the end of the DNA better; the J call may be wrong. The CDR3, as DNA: TGTGCCTGCAGCTTATCATCCGGGACAGGGGGCGCCCGACAGTACTTC. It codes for CACSLSSGTGGARQYF.